Listed below are T cell receptor beta chains from one sample, sequenced in a study of naive and memory T cell subsets. A single record per CDR3 protein comes from TCRdb applying MiXCR to the UMI-ligation and nested PCR reads. The sample carries roughly 36,000 distinct CDR3 sequences, roughly 11% recorded once. Sequencing used skin, obtained from a tuberculin skin test site. Receptors were obtained from an adult in good health. Both conserved end residues are trimmed from each CDR3. Clone size is shown for a subset of rows, as once, few, many or a class of expanded clone.

j_call | clone_size | v_call | cdr3_aa
TRBJ2-7 | many | TRBV10-3 | AISAPESYEQY
TRBJ2-5 | many | TRBV5-1 | ASSLGTAQETQY
TRBJ1-1 | NA | TRBV18 | ASSPDTGNTEAF
TRBJ2-7 | few | TRBV30 | AWSVPSYEQY
TRBJ2-7 | few | TRBV19 | ASSTYRTGIYEQY
TRBJ1-6 | few | TRBV28 | ASSLSGGLRSLH
TRBJ1-2 | NA | TRBV5-1 | ASNIQPTNYGYT
TRBJ2-7 | NA | TRBV9 | ASSVAPGPSYEQY
TRBJ1-2 | NA | TRBV2 | ASYTKSGQVTYGYT
TRBJ2-7 | many | TRBV6-6 | ASTYWDRTYEQY
TRBJ1-6 | many | TRBV19 | ASKMQGGHSPLH
TRBJ2-2 | NA | TRBV9 | ASSVGPGLYTGELF
TRBJ1-5 | many | TRBV7-6 | ASSFGPGGNSNQPQH
TRBJ2-7 | many | TRBV20-1 | SAVQGNEQY
TRBJ2-7 | few | TRBV2 | ASSDSRQGPRY
TRBJ2-3 | many | TRBV10-1 | ASSGGALTDTQY
TRBJ2-1 | NA | TRBV6-4 | ASRVSSSYNEQF
TRBJ1-1 | NA | TRBV20-1 | SARVGGQGASGAF
TRBJ2-1 | many | TRBV20-1 | SARAKLAGEQF
TRBJ1-2 | NA | TRBV29-1 | SARTGGGYGYT
TRBJ1-1 | few | TRBV13 | ASSFVEGLHTEAF
TRBJ2-1 | NA | TRBV7-3 | ASSLAWNEQF
TRBJ2-3 | many | TRBV7-8 | ASSLARVVGRDTQY
TRBJ2-5 | few | TRBV24-1 | ATSRIGGQETQY
TRBJ1-5 | NA | TRBV2 | ASRLGQGTYSNQPQH
TRBJ1-1 | NA | TRBV7-6 | ASRQGFGRTNTEAF
TRBJ1-6 | many | TRBV20-1 | SASDGLGSPLH